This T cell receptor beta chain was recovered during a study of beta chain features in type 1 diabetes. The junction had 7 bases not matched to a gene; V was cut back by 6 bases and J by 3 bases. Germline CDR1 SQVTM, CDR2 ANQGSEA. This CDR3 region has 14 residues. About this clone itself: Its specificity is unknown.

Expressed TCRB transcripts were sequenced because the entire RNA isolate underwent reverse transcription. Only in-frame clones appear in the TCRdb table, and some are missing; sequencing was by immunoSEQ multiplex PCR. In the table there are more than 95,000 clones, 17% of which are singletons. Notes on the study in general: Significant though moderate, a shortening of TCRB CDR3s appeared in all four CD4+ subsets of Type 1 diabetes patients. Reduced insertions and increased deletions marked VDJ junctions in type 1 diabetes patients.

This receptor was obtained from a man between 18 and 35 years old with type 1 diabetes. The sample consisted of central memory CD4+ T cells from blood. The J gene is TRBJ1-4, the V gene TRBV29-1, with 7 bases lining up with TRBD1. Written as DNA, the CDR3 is TGCAGCGTGGCGAGGGGGCTCCCTAATGAAAAACTGTTTTTT. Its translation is CSVARGLPNEKLFF.